Listed here is a single T cell receptor beta chain. As yet, its antigen is unknown. The data were taken from a study of cytomegalovirus exposure and HLA in healthy donors. Study as a whole: Earlier, approximately 190 million T cells were analyzed, and about 100 million unique TCR beta sequences were found among them. Study-level results: Cytomegalovirus-associated status was assigned to about 180 TCR beta chains.

Germline V gives CDR1 MDHEN, CDR2 SYDVKM. Trimming removed 6 bases from V and 4 bases from J, with 10 bases in between. The CDR3 contains 12 residues. Primers included in the PCR were 60 Vbeta and 13 Jbeta primers. Here immunoSEQ multiplex PCR was the method, and the copy in TCRdb shows in-frame clones only, minus some. This sample's table has 87,000 or so clones. The chain is built from TRBV28 and TRBJ2-7; the D gene is possibly TRBD1 (7 bases). Source material: PBMCs. The sequence derives from a man between 50 and 59 years old in good health and CMV-seropositive. CDR3 nucleotides: TGTGCCAGCAGCGGGGGACAGTACGAGCAGTACGTC. The encoded protein is CASSGGQYEQYV.